Reported below is one T cell receptor (beta chain). The antigen remains unidentified. These data are taken from a study of cytomegalovirus exposure and HLA in healthy donors. Findings and caveats of the study: Roughly uniform depth of sequencing across donors was assumed in presence/absence analyses. About 87% or about 30% of the time was how often most TCR beta V segments were productive, according to an earlier analysis. TCR beta V- and J-gene trimming, according to a later analysis, was linked to a missense DCLRE1C variant. Reportedly, HLA-A and HLA-B alleles of most subjects were accurately predicted from TCR beta.

This CDR3 is 13 amino acids long. V dropped 5 bases and J dropped 1 base, with 5 bases sitting between them. The germline V gene encodes CDR1 SGHTA and CDR2 FQGTGA. The PCR made use of 60 Vbeta and 13 Jbeta primers. Assay used: immunoSEQ multiplex PCR; TCRdb lists only in-frame clones, some missing. The sample includes over 85,000 clones, approximately 83% seen only once; the top ten take 1.5% to 2%. The chain joins TRBV7-3 to TRBJ2-2; D uncertain. This receptor was identified in a man aged 40-55 years in good health and CMV-seronegative. Sequenced input: PBMCs. The CDR3 DNA reads as TGTGCCAGCAGCCCGGGGAACACCGGGGAGCTGTTTTTT. Translation: CASSPGNTGELFF.